What follows are 10 T cell receptor beta chains derived from one specimen sequenced in a study of CD8+ T cells in alopecia areata. Sample treatment: oral pan-JAK inhibitor, 5-10 mg twice daily. RNA, once extracted, was reverse transcribed into cDNA for use as the sequencing template. Using immunoSEQ multiplex PCR, the repertoire was profiled, and TCRdb retains in-frame clones only, with some absent. The table includes 200,000 to 250,000 clones, around 65% detected once. The specimen comprised CD4+ T cells sorted from blood, sampled at week 4, from a patient treated with tofacitinib. The origin of the receptors is a human donor with alopecia areata.

The genes are TRBV11-1 and TRBJ2-7; TRBD1 matches at 8 bases. The CDR3 covers 16 residues. The V and J ends lost 5 bases and 3 bases, in that order; junction bases with no gene match: 12. The germline CDR1 and CDR2 sequences are SGHAT and FQDESV (reference sequence). The CDR3 reads CASSVDDRGHHYEQYF. CDR3 nucleotide sequence: TGTGCCAGCAGCGTAGACGACAGGGGCCATCACTACGAGCAGTACTTC.

V is TRBV6-5 and J is TRBJ1-1; TRBD1 matches 7 bases. The CDR3 consists of 14 residues. Germline CDR1 is MNHEY and CDR2 is SVGAGI. V dropped 6 bases and J dropped 1; count of bases not matched to a gene: 5. CDR3: CASSRRTGNTEAFF. In nucleotides, the CDR3 is TGTGCCAGCAGCCGCCGGACAGGGAACACTGAAGCTTTCTTT.

The V call is TRBV30, the J call TRBJ2-3; TRBD2 matches 7 bases. The CDR3 is 14 amino acids. Losses at the gene ends were 1 base for V and 5 bases for J; bases not matched to a gene: 6. CDR1 and CDR2 from the germline V gene are GTSNPN and SVGIG (reference sequence). The CDR3 DNA reads as TGTGCCTGGAGTGCAGGCGGGGGAGTAGATACGCAGTATTTT. As protein: CAWSAGGGVDTQYF.

The V and J genes are TRBV27 and TRBJ1-1; 10 bases line up with TRBD1. The CDR3 spans 13 residues. CDR1 is MNHEY and CDR2 is SMNVEV in the germline V gene (reference sequence). Trimming cost V 4 bases and J 5 bases; bases outside gene matches: 1. Here the CDR3 DNA reads TGTGCCAGCAGTTCGGACAGGGGGACTGAAGCTTTCTTT. Translating it yields CASSSDRGTEAFF.

On this clone: The same CDR3 is also encoded by other DNA sequences in this sample. This chain links TRBV5-1 with TRBJ2-7; D remains unclear. The length of the CDR3 is 11 residues. V lost 0 bases and J 4 bases, leaving 2 bases between the germline ends. Per the germline V gene, CDR1 is SGHRS and CDR2 is YFSETQ. Written as DNA, the CDR3 is TGCGCCAGCAGCTTGGAATACGAGCAGTACTTC. Its protein is CASSLEYEQYF.

V is TRBV19 and J is TRBJ2-2; possibly TRBD1 for D (6 bases). V gave up 10 bases and J gave up 1 base, with 13 bases separating them. This CDR3 has 14 amino acids. Germline CDR1 LNHDA, CDR2 SQIVND (reference sequence). CDR3 in DNA: TGTGCCATACCTAAGGGACAGAACACCGGGGAGCTGTTTTTT. This gives the protein CAIPKGQNTGELFF.

This clone was recorded once. This rearrangement joins TRBV27 to TRBJ2-2; TRBD1 matches at 11 bases. V gave up 8 bases and J gave up 4 bases; unmatched junction bases: 3. Germline values: CDR1 MNHEY, CDR2 SMNVEV (reference sequence). The CDR3 is 14 residues long. CDR3 loop: CASSGTGGTGELFF. The CDR3 coding sequence is TGTGCCAGCTCCGGGACAGGGGGCACCGGGGAGCTGTTTTTT.

This chain connects TRBV5-1 to TRBJ2-5, with D perhaps matching TRBD2 (5 bases). The CDR3 covers 13 residues. Between the trimmed V and J ends, which lost 2 bases and 1 base, there was a span of 6 bases. From germline, CDR1 is SGHRS and CDR2 YFSETQ. The CDR3 spells CASSFTSQETQYF. The DNA of the CDR3 is TGCGCCAGCAGCTTTACTAGCCAAGAGACCCAGTACTTC.

This chain links TRBV7-8 with TRBJ1-2, with 9 bases that match TRBD1. CDR1 is SGHVS, CDR2 FQNEAQ, per germline. J lost 8 bases, V lost 3 bases, and 7 bases had no gene match. The CDR3 length is 14 residues. Written as DNA, the CDR3 is TGTGCCAGCAGCTTTCTTACAGGGGGCTACGGCTACACCTTC. The encoded protein is CASSFLTGGYGYTF.

This chain connects TRBV5-1 to TRBJ2-3, with a weak D call TRBD2 (5 bases). CDR3 length: 16 residues. Per the germline V gene, CDR1 is SGHRS and CDR2 is YFSETQ. V was cut by 4 bases and J by 3 bases, with 18 bases left in between. CDR3 DNA: TGCGCCAGCAGCCGCGGGTCCTCGAGTGGGACAGATACGCAGTATTTT. Residues: CASSRGSSSGTDTQYF.